The sequence of this TCR beta chain was determined in a study of blood T cell repertoires in COVID-19. Overall study context: Spain, Italy and the United States supplied samples that represented acute and convalescent COVID-19. From T cells, B-cell-depleted T cells, or PBMCs came the material, which was cDNA or gDNA.

In the source study's methods: Researchers report that nucleated cell counts were estimated from reference gene primer amplification. Sequenced by immunoSEQ multiplex PCR; TCRdb stores in-frame clones only, minus some. V and J calls plus clone size are reproduced from that table; the DNA served to infer D and trimming. The sample holds roughly 250,000 clones, approximately 91% seen once. Germline V gene sequence: CDR1 SQVTM, CDR2 ANQGSEA. The V gene lost 3 bases and the J gene lost 4 bases, with 15 bases spanning the gap. CDR3 size: 14 residues. The V call is TRBV29-1, the J call TRBJ1-2; D not resolved. The TCR originated in a woman aged 40 to 50 who had recovered from COVID-19. Sequenced: peripheral blood. The CDR3 loop is CSVDGVEPSYGYTF. The CDR3 DNA reads TGCAGCGTTGATGGCGTGGAGCCGTCCTATGGCTACACCTTC.